These 24 T cell receptor beta chains came from one sample sequenced in a study of PD-1 blockade in classical Hodgkin lymphoma. After autologous stem cell transplantation all patients relapsed, and prior brentuximab vedotin exposure differed between cohorts. Assay: immunoSEQ multiplex PCR; the TCRdb copy retains only in-frame clones and omits some. The sample lists 20,000 to 25,000 clones, 73% seen once, with approximately 25% in the top ten. This sample comprised peripheral blood mononuclear cells (PBMCs), obtained before the second cycle of nivolumab. The receptors shown here come from a human donor with classical Hodgkin lymphoma.

The chain employs TRBV30 and TRBJ1-5, with unresolved D. V shed 5 bases and J shed 2 bases, with 7 bases lying between them. Germline CDR1 and CDR2: GTSNPN and SVGIG (reference sequence). This CDR3 is built from 12 residues. In nucleotides, the CDR3 is TGTGCCTGGGGGCAGGGCAATCAGCCCCAGCATTTT. Protein product: CAWGQGNQPQHF.

The CDR3 is CASSSDRGLETQYF. CDR3 nucleotides: TGTGCCAGCAGCTCGGACAGGGGGCTTGAGACCCAGTACTTC. This sequence joins TRBV13 and TRBJ2-5, with 11 bases identical to TRBD1. The J segment lost 5 bases and the V segment lost 4 bases, leaving 3 bases of the junction unmatched. The CDR3 spans 14 residues. From germline, CDR1 is PRHDT and CDR2 FYEKMQ (reference sequence). The variable domain in full, completed from reference TRBV13 and TRBJ2-5, reads AAGVIQSPRHLIKEKRETATLKCYPIPRHDTVYWYQQGPGQDPQFLISFYEKMQSDKGSIPDRFSAQQFSDYHSELNMSSLELGDSALYFCASSSDRGLETQYFGPGTRLLVL.

This chain connects TRBV7-8 to TRBJ2-5; maybe TRBD1 (5 bases). The germline V and J ends were trimmed by 1 base and 1 base, with 10 bases remaining between them. Germline CDR1 is SGHVS and CDR2 is FQNEAQ. The CDR3 has 15 residues. CDR3 nucleotide sequence: TGTGCCAGCAGCTTAGGGCAGGGCCTCCAAGAGACCCAGTACTTC. As protein: CASSLGQGLQETQYF.

This clone was seen a few times. This chain joins TRBV6-5 and TRBJ1-5; TRBD1 is a possible D gene (5 bases). The CDR3 consists of 14 residues. CDR1 is MNHEY, CDR2 SVGAGI, per germline. Trimming cost V 4 bases and J 3 bases, with 10 bases left between them. In nucleotides, the CDR3 is TGTGCCAGCAGTTCGGGGGGATTCAATCAGCCCCAGCATTTT. Translation gives CASSSGGFNQPQHF.

The rearrangement joins TRBV7-9 to TRBJ2-2; D remains unclear. Trimming shortened V by 5 bases and J by 5 bases, and 9 bases separated the two germline ends. Germline assignment: CDR1 SEHNR and CDR2 FQNEAQ (reference sequence). The CDR3 is 13 residues long. The CDR3 nucleotides are TGTGCCAGCAGCCCCTTTGGGACCGGGGAGCTGTTTTTT. Protein: CASSPFGTGELFF. The full variable domain, in which reference TRBV7-9 and TRBJ2-2 provide the parts outside the CDR3, is DTGVSQNPRHKITKRGQNVTFRCDPISEHNRLYWYRQTLGQGPEFLTYFQNEAQLEKSRLLSDRFSAERPKGSFSTLEIQRTEQGDSAMYLCASSPFGTGELFFGEGSRLTVL.

This clone was seen once. This chain links TRBV6-1 with TRBJ2-3; 7 bases are a match to TRBD2. The CDR3 contains 14 residues. The ends lost 8 bases at V and 4 bases at J; junction bases unmatched: 9. The germline V gene encodes CDR1 MNHNS and CDR2 SASEGT. CDR3 sequence: CASEIAGRPDTQYF. The CDR3 bases are TGTGCCAGCGAGATAGCGGGCCGACCAGATACGCAGTATTTT.

The V and J genes are TRBV7-9 and TRBJ2-2; 7 bases are shared with TRBD1. This CDR3 region has 15 residues. Germline CDR1 SEHNR, CDR2 FQNEAQ (reference sequence). With 1 base clipped from V and 7 bases from J, the junction kept 6 bases outside the gene matches. Written as DNA, the CDR3 is TGTGCCAGCAGCTTAGTACAGGGGAGCAACGGGGAGCTGTTTTTT. Amino acid sequence: CASSLVQGSNGELFF.

V gene TRBV2 combines with J gene TRBJ2-5; maybe TRBD2 (5 bases). Trimming took 8 bases from V and 5 from J, leaving 12 bases between them. The germline V gene encodes CDR1 SNHLY and CDR2 FYNNEI. This CDR3 spans 12 amino acids. CDR3 sequence: CASGREVETQYF. The CDR3 DNA is TGTGCCAGCGGGAGAGAGGTTGAGACCCAGTACTTC.

The rearrangement links TRBV10-3 to TRBJ2-2, with D maybe TRBD2 (6 bases). The CDR3 totals 16 residues. CDR1 is ENHRY and CDR2 is SYGVKD in the germline V gene. V was trimmed by 3 bases and J by 4 bases, leaving 15 bases between them. CDR3 bases: TGTGCCATCAGTGAATCGGGGGATTTGGCCACCGGGGAGCTGTTTTTT. This gives the protein CAISESGDLATGELFF.

The CDR3: CAISGGYGTGYTF. The DNA for the CDR3 is TGTGCCATCAGCGGAGGGTACGGAACGGGCTACACCTTC. The genes are TRBV10-3 and TRBJ1-2; D not certain. This CDR3 comprises 13 residues. In germline, CDR1 is ENHRY, CDR2 SYGVKD. Between the trimmed V and J ends, which lost 6 bases and 8 bases, there was a span of 16 bases.

With respect to this clone: A single base separates this from a much larger clone, so it may be a read error. The chain employs TRBV10-3 and TRBJ2-1; 8 nucleotides match TRBD2. Germline V gene sequence: CDR1 ENHRY, CDR2 SYGVKD. With V trimmed by 10 bases and J by 6 bases, 11 bases remained unmatched. This CDR3 comprises 14 residues. The CDR3 DNA reads TGTGCCAGCAGCCCTTCTACTAGCGGCAATGAGCAGTTCTTC. Protein product: CASSPSTSGNEQFF.

The rearrangement uses TRBV5-1 and TRBJ2-7; TRBD1 aligns across 9 bases. The CDR3 covers 15 residues. The germline gives CDR1 SGHRS, CDR2 YFSETQ. V was clipped by 4 bases and J by 4 bases; unmatched bases: 9. The CDR3 nucleotides read TGCGCCAGCAGCCGCGAGACAGGGGGTTGGTACGAGCAGTACTTC. Translated: CASSRETGGWYEQYF.

The V call is TRBV25-1, the J call TRBJ2-7; TRBD2 aligns across 11 bases. Germline trimming cut 5 bases from V and 3 bases from J; bases unmatched to any gene: 12. This CDR3 region has 17 residues. The germline CDR1 and CDR2 sequences are MGHDK and SYGVNS. CDR3 coding DNA: TGTGCCAGCAGTTTTCAGGCAAGACTAGCGGGACACTACGAGCAGTACTTC. It specifies CASSFQARLAGHYEQYF.

The V call is TRBV6-6, the J call TRBJ2-7; D call uncertain. The V and J ends lost 1 base and 4 bases respectively, with 2 bases between them. This CDR3 spans 11 amino acids. CDR1 is MNHNY and CDR2 is SVGAGI in the germline V gene (reference sequence). The CDR3 sequence is CASSYLYEQYF. For the CDR3, the DNA is TGTGCCAGCAGTTACTTGTACGAGCAGTACTTC.

This rearrangement joins TRBV5-6 to TRBJ2-7; no firm D call. Between the trimmed V and J ends, which lost 2 bases and 2 bases, there was a span of 14 bases. The CDR3 totals 15 residues. Germline V gene sequence: CDR1 SGHDT, CDR2 YYEEEE. DNA of the CDR3: TGTGCCAGCAGCTTTACCCCGCCGCCTCCCTACGAGCAGTACTTC. This encodes CASSFTPPPPYEQYF.

This sequence joins TRBV6-1 and TRBJ2-7; 7 bases are a match to TRBD1. J gave up 2 bases and V 7 bases, and 8 bases lay outside the gene matches. Germline loops: CDR1 MNHNS, CDR2 SASEGT. The CDR3 runs to 14 residues. CDR3 loop: CASKPGTEAYEQYF. CDR3 sequence (DNA): TGTGCCAGCAAGCCCGGGACAGAGGCCTACGAGCAGTACTTC.

The sample holds one count of this clone. The chain has TRBV18 and TRBJ2-5; D is ambiguous. Germline CDR1 KGHSH, CDR2 LQKENI. The V end was cut by 2 bases, the J end by 5 bases, with 9 bases between. This CDR3 has 13 residues. CDR3 sequence: CASSPGVKETQYF. The DNA for the CDR3 is TGTGCCAGCTCACCAGGAGTAAAGGAGACCCAGTACTTC.

The chain recombines TRBV9 with TRBJ2-1; 8 bases line up with TRBD2. This CDR3 contains 17 residues. J gave up 4 bases and V 3 bases, and 12 bases lay outside the gene matches. Germline V gene sequence: CDR1 SGDLS, CDR2 YYNGEE. CDR3 sequence: CASSALSGGMGYNEQFF. The CDR3 region has the DNA TGTGCCAGCAGCGCCTTATCGGGAGGGATGGGGTACAATGAGCAGTTCTTC.

This clone has just a few counts. The gene calls are TRBV6-5 and TRBJ2-7, with 9 bases fitting TRBD2. Germline V gene data show CDR1 as MNHEY and CDR2 as SVGAGI. The trim removed 7 bases at V and 6 bases at J, leaving 13 bases unmatched. This CDR3 has 15 amino acids. CDR3 region: CASIDAREGLGEQYF. In DNA, the CDR3 is TGTGCCAGCATAGACGCGCGGGAGGGCCTCGGCGAGCAGTACTTC.

The DNA of the CDR3 is TGTGCCAGCCACGGACAGCCGAACACTGAAGCTTTCTTT. Amino acids: CASHGQPNTEAFF. J is TRBJ1-1 and V is TRBV19, with a tentative D call TRBD1 (6 bases). From germline, CDR1 is LNHDA and CDR2 SQIVND (reference sequence). The CDR3 runs 13 residues. V lost 9 bases and J lost 1, with 12 bases in between.

V is TRBV5-6 and J is TRBJ2-3; D may be TRBD2 (5 bases). The CDR3 spans 16 residues. Germline CDR1 reads SGHDT; CDR2 reads YYEEEE. V gave up 1 base and J gave up 2 bases, with 14 bases separating them. CDR3 amino acids: CASSLRGIGFTDTQYF. For the CDR3, the DNA is TGTGCCAGCAGCTTGCGAGGGATTGGGTTCACAGATACGCAGTATTTT.

This rearrangement joins TRBV12-5 to TRBJ1-5; perhaps TRBD1 as D (5 bases). Germline CDR1 is LGHNT and CDR2 is FRNRAP. Trimming pared 7 bases from V and 0 bases from J, leaving 13 bases between. This CDR3 contains 15 residues. The DNA for the CDR3 is TGTGCTAGTGCCCTGGGGCAGTATAGCAATCAGCCCCAGCATTTT. It is translated as CASALGQYSNQPQHF.

The genes are TRBV6-5 and TRBJ1-5; tentative D call: TRBD1 (5 bases). This CDR3 is 13 amino acids long. CDR1 is MNHEY, CDR2 SVGAGI, per germline. Trimming cost V 3 bases and J 7 bases, with 10 bases left between them. The CDR3 bases are TGTGCCAGCAGTTATGTGCGGGGGCAGCCCCAGCATTTT. Translated, it gives CASSYVRGQPQHF.

The chain has TRBV18 and TRBJ1-6; D is unclear. This CDR3 region has 18 residues. Germline V gene sequence: CDR1 KGHSH, CDR2 LQKENI. The germline V and J ends were trimmed by 1 base and 0 bases, with 13 bases remaining between them. The CDR3 loop is CASSPLDVTHSYNSPLHF. CDR3 nucleotide sequence: TGTGCCAGCTCACCACTGGACGTTACTCACTCCTATAATTCACCCCTCCACTTT.